These T cell receptor beta chains were read from a single sample in a study of cytomegalovirus exposure and HLA in healthy donors. Sequencing was performed with immunoSEQ multiplex PCR; in TCRdb, only in-frame clones are kept and a portion is missing. Found here are about 160,000 clones, about 70% of them singletons; the top ten hold 2.5% to 3.5%. The sample comprised PBMCs. These receptors were obtained from a woman in her forties in good health and CMV-seropositive. Each CDR3 is given with its conserved first and last residue. D genes are given only for firm matches. Clone sizes are given selectively: once, few, many, or a class where the clone is expanded.

TRBV28	.	.	TRBJ1-2	TGTGCCAGCAGTTTAACCCGGACAGAAGGAGATGGCTACACCTTC	CASSLTRTEGDGYTF
TRBV4-2	.	.	TRBJ2-1	TGTGCCAGCAGATCGGGCCCGGGAGCAGACCGTGAGCAGTTCTTC	CASRSGPGADREQFF
TRBV10-3	TRBD2	.	TRBJ2-3	TGTGCCATCAGTGATAGGACTAGCGGCACAGATACGCAGTATTTT	CAISDRTSGTDTQYF
TRBV6-6	TRBD1	.	TRBJ1-1	TGTGCCAGCAGTTACCCTTCAGGGGGGACTGAAGCTTTCTTT	CASSYPSGGTEAFF
TRBV13	TRBD2	.	TRBJ2-3	TGTGCCAGCAGCTTTCCTAGCGGGGTAGGCGCAGATACGCAGTATTTT	CASSFPSGVGADTQYF
TRBV4-1	TRBD2	.	TRBJ2-3	TGCGCCAGCAGCCAAGGGGACGGGGGGGTAACAGATACGCAGTATTTT	CASSQGDGGVTDTQYF
TRBV28	.	.	TRBJ2-7	TGTGCCAGCAGTTTAGAGCAGGGGTTGTTCTACGAGCAGTACTTC	CASSLEQGLFYEQYF
TRBV4-2	TRBD1	few	TRBJ2-1	TGTGCCAGCAGCCAAGGGACAGGGTACAATGAGCAGTTCTTC	CASSQGTGYNEQFF
TRBV7-9	.	.	TRBJ2-1	TGTGCCAGCAGCTTAAATTTTGGGGGAGGCGAGCAGTTCTTC	CASSLNFGGGEQFF
TRBV10-3	TRBD1	.	TRBJ1-1	TGTGCCACCGGGGGACAGGCGGCGACTGAAGCTTTCTTT	CATGGQAATEAFF
TRBV28	TRBD1	once	TRBJ2-5	TGTGCCAGCAGATCTCCGAACAGGGGCCATGAGACCCAGTACTTC	CASRSPNRGHETQYF
TRBV6-5	TRBD1	.	TRBJ1-5	TGTGCCAGCAGGGGGACAGGGGAAAGACAGCCCCAGAATTTT	CASRGTGERQPQNF
TRBV7-2	.	.	TRBJ1-1	TGTGCCAGCAGCTCTATGCCGGGAACTGAAGCTTTCTTT	CASSSMPGTEAFF
TRBV28	.	.	TRBJ1-4	TGTGCCAGCAGTTTTTCGGGAACGACTAATGAAAAACTGTTTTTT	CASSFSGTTNEKLFF
TRBV5-6	TRBD2	.	TRBJ2-1	TGTGCCAGCAGCTCTTGGTTGTCGGGGGGGACCTACAATGAGCAGTTCTTC	CASSSWLSGGTYNEQFF
TRBV5-1	TRBD2	.	TRBJ2-7	TGCGCCAGCAGCTACGGGACCGGGCTAGCGGTACACGAGCAGTACTTC	CASSYGTGLAVHEQYF
TRBV29-1	.	.	TRBJ1-2	TGCAGCCACGACAGCGCTCTCTATGGCTACACCTTC	CSHDSALYGYTF
TRBV4-3	TRBD2	.	TRBJ2-2	TGCGCCAGCAGCCAAGACCCGAGCGGGGGATTTCCCGGGGAGCTGTTTTTT	CASSQDPSGGFPGELFF
TRBV6-1	TRBD2	.	TRBJ2-3	TGTGCCAGCGGGTTAATTAGCGGGGTGGATACGCAGTATTTT	CASGLISGVDTQYF
TRBV6-5	.	.	TRBJ1-1	TGTGCCAGCAGTTATACCCCAGCTGAAGCTTTCTTT	CASSYTPAEAFF
TRBV11-2	.	.	TRBJ1-1	TGTGCCAGCAGCCGACCGGGATACACTGAAGCTTTCTTT	CASSRPGYTEAFF
TRBV7-9	TRBD1	.	TRBJ2-7	TGTGCCAGCAGCGGGCGACAGGGGCTAAGACCCTACGAGCAGTACTTC	CASSGRQGLRPYEQYF
TRBV4-3	TRBD1	.	TRBJ1-4	TGCGCCAGCAGCGGGACAGCTAATGAAAAACTGTTTTTT	CASSGTANEKLFF
TRBV10-3	TRBD2	few	TRBJ2-2	TGTGCCACCTGCCCCACCATCCCGGGACTAGCGGGGATCACCGGGGAGCTGTTTTTT	CATCPTIPGLAGITGELFF
TRBV5-1	TRBD1	.	TRBJ2-1	TGCGCCAGCGCGGCAAGGGACAGGGGGGGAAATGAGCAGTTCTTC	CASAARDRGGNEQFF
TRBV4-3	TRBD1	.	TRBJ2-1	TGCGCCAGCAGCCCCCAGGGGGCCCACTACAATGAGCAGTTCTTC	CASSPQGAHYNEQFF
TRBV5-4	.	few	TRBJ2-3	TGTGCCAGCAACCCCACTTTCGGTGGCGGGAACACAGATACGCAGTATTTT	CASNPTFGGGNTDTQYF
TRBV4-3	.	.	TRBJ2-5	TGCGCCAGCAGCCAAGTTGCAGGGAACCAAGAGACCCAGTACTTC	CASSQVAGNQETQYF
TRBV7-9	TRBD1	.	TRBJ1-6	TGTGCCAGCAGCTTAGCGAACAGGGGATCACCCCTCCACTTT	CASSLANRGSPLHF
TRBV7-8	TRBD1	.	TRBJ2-1	TGTGCCAGCAGCTTAGGGACAGGGTACGAGTCCTACAATGAGCAGTTCTTC	CASSLGTGYESYNEQFF
TRBV13	TRBD2	.	TRBJ2-5	TGTGCCAGCAGCCCCCGGACTAGTGGAGAGACCCAGTACTTC	CASSPRTSGETQYF
TRBV10-3	TRBD1	.	TRBJ2-7	TGTGCCATCAGGCCGGGACAGGTGACCTACGAGCAGTACTTC	CAIRPGQVTYEQYF
TRBV6-5	TRBD1	.	TRBJ2-7	TGTGCCAGCAGTTCGACAGGGGGCGGCTACGAGCAGTACTTC	CASSSTGGGYEQYF
TRBV5-4	TRBD1	.	TRBJ1-1	TGTGCCAGCAGCCCGGGACAGACCCACCAGCGCACTGAAGCTTTCTTT	CASSPGQTHQRTEAFF
TRBV19	TRBD1	.	TRBJ2-2	TGTGCCAGTAGTACCGGGACAGGCAGGAGGGAGCTGTTTTTT	CASSTGTGRRELFF
TRBV4-1	TRBD2	.	TRBJ2-7	TGCGCCAGCAGCCCCCGGATAGCGGGGACTACCTACGAGCAGTACTTC	CASSPRIAGTTYEQYF
TRBV5-1	TRBD2	.	TRBJ2-7	TGCGCCAGCAGCTTGGCTGGTTTGCGGGAGGCCTCCTACGAGCAGTACTTC	CASSLAGLREASYEQYF
TRBV19	.	.	TRBJ1-5	TGTGCCAGTAGTTGGGGGGAGGATCAGCCCCAGCATTTT	CASSWGEDQPQHF
TRBV9	TRBD1	.	TRBJ2-2	TGTGCCAGCACTGAGAGGGCAGGGGGAATCGGGGAGCTGTTTTTT	CASTERAGGIGELFF
TRBV7-8	.	few	TRBJ1-6	TGTGCCAGCAGCGCAACCGGAGGCTCCTATAATTCACCCCTCCACTTT	CASSATGGSYNSPLHF
TRBV7-2	TRBD1	.	TRBJ1-1	TGTGCCAGCAGTATAACAGGGGGACACACTGAAGCTTTCTTT	CASSITGGHTEAFF
TRBV19	.	.	TRBJ1-5	TGTGCCAGTAGTGCCGGGATCAATCAGCCCCAGCATTTT	CASSAGINQPQHF
TRBV9	.	.	TRBJ2-7	TGTGCCAGCAGCGTAGGTCTAGTCGGCGAGCAGTACTTC	CASSVGLVGEQYF
TRBV4-3	TRBD1	.	TRBJ2-1	TGCGCCAGCAGCCAGCAGGGGGCATCCTACAATGAGCAGTTCTTC	CASSQQGASYNEQFF
TRBV5-4	.	few	TRBJ1-2	TGTGCCAGCAGCTTGGGACAGGAATTAGCTAACTATGGCTACACCTTC	CASSLGQELANYGYTF
TRBV7-9	TRBD1	.	TRBJ2-7	TGTGCCAGCAGTTCCAGGGACAGGGTGGAGCAGTACTTC	CASSSRDRVEQYF
TRBV7-6	.	.	TRBJ1-4	TGTGCCAGCAGCTTAGCGGTGAGGGAAAAACTGTTTTTT	CASSLAVREKLFF
TRBV7-9	.	.	TRBJ2-3	TGTGCCAGCAGCTTTAACCTCCAGGGCGCAGATACGCAGTATTTT	CASSFNLQGADTQYF
TRBV7-2	TRBD1	.	TRBJ1-1	TGTGCCAGCAGCTTGGGACAGGGCAGCGCGAACACTGAAGCTTTCTTT	CASSLGQGSANTEAFF
TRBV2	.	.	TRBJ1-2	TGTGCCAGCAGTGAAAACAGATACTATGGCTACACCTTC	CASSENRYYGYTF
TRBV7-9	.	few	TRBJ1-5	TGTGCCAGCAGCTCTGGGGCAAATAGCAATCAGCCCCAGCATTTT	CASSSGANSNQPQHF
TRBV9	TRBD2	few	TRBJ2-5	TGTGCCAGCAGCGTAGGGCTAGCGGGCGAGACCCAGTACTTC	CASSVGLAGETQYF
TRBV18	TRBD2	.	TRBJ2-5	TGTGCCAGCTCATCGAGGGGACTAGCGGGACGGGGAGAGACCCAGTACTTC	CASSSRGLAGRGETQYF
TRBV19	.	.	TRBJ1-2	TGTGCCAGTAGTATAGACAGGGGCGGTATCTATGGCTACACCTTC	CASSIDRGGIYGYTF
TRBV9	.	few	TRBJ1-5	TGTGCCAGCAGCGTAGTTCGGGGTGGGCAGCCCCAGCATTTT	CASSVVRGGQPQHF
TRBV19	TRBD2	.	TRBJ2-3	TGTGCCAGTAGTACTTTGACTAGCGGGAGGACAGATACGCAGTATTTT	CASSTLTSGRTDTQYF
TRBV2	.	.	TRBJ1-2	TGTGCCAGCACCGGACAAGCTAACTATGGCTACACCTTC	CASTGQANYGYTF
TRBV19	TRBD1	few	TRBJ1-1	TGTGCCAGTAGTAAAACAGGGACAGTGAACACTGAAGCTTTCTTT	CASSKTGTVNTEAFF
TRBV14	.	few	TRBJ1-3	TGTGCCAGCAGCCAAATTCAGGGGCCTGGAAACACCATATATTTT	CASSQIQGPGNTIYF